These 24 T cell receptor beta chains originate from one sample sequenced in a study of shared clonotypes between healthy human individuals. Clones were sequenced by immunoSEQ multiplex PCR, and TCRdb holds only the in-frame ones, with some missing. Of approximately 440,000 clones in the sample, 60% to 80% were seen once. Sequencing used PBMCs. The receptors were sampled from a woman aged 40-49 years in good health. Some clones in this sample may be carry-over from other donors' samples.

The gene calls are TRBV14 and TRBJ2-1; 7 positions match TRBD2. CDR3 length: 13 residues. CDR1 is SGHDN and CDR2 is FVKESK in the germline V gene. Trimming took 3 bases from V and 15 from J; bases not matched to a gene: 11. The CDR3 DNA reads as TGTGCCAGCAGCCACTCGCCTAGCGGACTGAGGTTCTTC. It encodes CASSHSPSGLRFF.

As to this clone: A single base is all that separates this from a far larger clone, so a read error is likely. This chain connects TRBV4-2 to TRBJ2-7, with 7 bases matching TRBD2. Germline V gives CDR1 LGHNA, CDR2 YNFKEQ. This CDR3 has 15 residues. V was clipped by 1 base and J by 4 bases; unmatched bases: 7. CDR3 DNA sequence: TGTGCCAGCAGCCAAGTAGGTAGCGGGCCTTACGAGCAGTACTTC. Its translation: CASSQVGSGPYEQYF.

The chain links TRBV2 to TRBJ2-2; 10 bases match TRBD1. CDR3 length: 14 residues. Germline assignment: CDR1 SNHLY and CDR2 FYNNEI. Losses at the gene ends were 6 bases for V and 7 bases for J; bases not matched to a gene: 5. The CDR3 sequence: CASRMGQGFGELFF. CDR3 nucleotides: TGTGCCAGCAGGATGGGACAGGGGTTCGGGGAGCTGTTTTTT.

This clone was counted a few times. The chain couples TRBV6-6 to TRBJ2-7, with TRBD2 matching 7 bases. Trimming cost V 8 bases and J 2 bases; bases outside gene matches: 3. Looked up from germline, CDR1 is MNHNY and CDR2 is SVGAGI (reference sequence). This CDR3 spans 12 amino acids. CDR3 residues: CASGREAYEQYF. CDR3 nucleotide sequence: TGTGCCAGCGGGAGGGAAGCCTACGAGCAGTACTTC.

The rearrangement joins TRBV2 to TRBJ2-6, with unresolved D. Germline V gene data show CDR1 as SNHLY and CDR2 as FYNNEI. This CDR3 is built from 11 residues. Trimming removed 4 bases at V and 10 bases at J, with 5 bases between. The CDR3 spells CASSGPNVLTF. DNA for the CDR3: TGTGCCAGCAGTGGTCCGAACGTCCTGACTTTC.

The chain is built from TRBV5-6 and TRBJ2-1, with TRBD2 matching 7 bases. CDR1 is SGHDT, CDR2 YYEEEE, per germline. This CDR3 region has 14 residues. Trimming removed 0 bases from V and 6 bases from J; junction bases left unmatched: 3. CDR3 sequence (DNA): TGTGCCAGCAGCTTGGTGGGACTAACCAATGAGCAGTTCTTC. It codes for CASSLVGLTNEQFF.

Remarks on this clone: Additional DNA sequences in this sample encode the identical CDR3. CDR3 nucleotide sequence: TGTGCCAGCAGCTTGGGACAGGGCACTGAAGCTTTCTTT. Translated: CASSLGQGTEAFF. The rearrangement uses TRBV7-6 and TRBJ1-1, with TRBD1 matching over 9 bases. There are 13 residues in the CDR3. The V segment lost 3 bases and the J segment 4 bases; nucleotides outside the gene matches: 0. The germline CDR1 and CDR2 sequences are SGHVS and FNYEAQ.

The chain joins TRBV2 to TRBJ2-1; the D is unclear. The CDR3 runs to 14 residues. The V end was cut by 7 bases, the J end by 0 bases, with 10 bases between. CDR1 and CDR2 (germline): SNHLY, FYNNEI. CDR3 in amino acids: CASTFLSSYNEQFF. The CDR3 bases are TGTGCCAGCACGTTTTTGAGCTCCTACAATGAGCAGTTCTTC.

The chain employs TRBV6-1 and TRBJ1-5; TRBD1 aligns across 7 bases. The V segment lost 6 bases and the J segment 7 bases; nucleotides outside the gene matches: 9. Germline V CDR1 and CDR2: MNHNS, SASEGT. The CDR3 covers 14 residues. CDR3 protein: CASSRGTVGQPQHF. The CDR3 DNA is TGTGCCAGCAGCCGAGGGACAGTCGGGCAGCCCCAGCATTTT.

The J gene is TRBJ2-7, the V gene TRBV29-1; D call uncertain. Between the trimmed V and J ends, which lost 7 bases and 4 bases, there was a span of 11 bases. Germline values: CDR1 SQVTM, CDR2 ANQGSEA. The CDR3 length is 11 residues. In nucleotides, the CDR3 is TGCAGCGCCGGGTTCACTTACGAGCAGTACTTC. Its protein is CSAGFTYEQYF.

To note about this clone: This is likely an artifact of a read error, given a far larger clone one base away. At the DNA level, this CDR3 is encoded by other sequences in the same sample as well. The V gene is TRBV30, the J gene TRBJ2-2; D possibly corresponds to TRBD2 (6 bases). Germline V lookup: CDR1 GTSNPN, CDR2 SVGIG (reference sequence). The CDR3 has 15 amino acids. CDR3 bases: TGTGCCTGGAGTGTTCAGGGCAGGGAGGCCGGGGAGTTGTTTTTT. Translating it yields CAWSVQGREAGELFF.

This chain links TRBV5-4 with TRBJ2-2; D unresolved. The V gene lost 0 bases and the J gene lost 4 bases, with 10 bases spanning the gap. Germline loops: CDR1 SGHNT, CDR2 YYREEE (reference sequence). CDR3 length equals 15 residues. The DNA of the CDR3 is TGTGCCAGCAGCTTGGGGCTAGTTGCCACCGGGGAGCTGTTTTTT. Amino acid sequence: CASSLGLVATGELFF.

This clone has just a few counts. The genes are TRBV29-1 and TRBJ2-2, with 8 bases identical to TRBD2. Per germline, CDR1 SQVTM and CDR2 ANQGSEA. Trimming removed 7 bases from V and 4 bases from J; junction bases left unmatched: 11. The CDR3 is made up of 15 amino acids. The CDR3 region is CSAQLGLALTGELFF. CDR3 nucleotides: TGCAGCGCACAACTAGGACTAGCCCTCACCGGGGAGCTGTTTTTT.

This clone was picked up a small number of times. This sequence joins TRBV7-2 and TRBJ2-7, with D unresolved. Germline V gene lookup returns CDR1 SGHTA and CDR2 FQGNSA. This CDR3 is 12 amino acids long. V was pared by 1 base and J by 2 bases, with 3 bases between. As DNA, the CDR3 is TGTGCCAGCAGCTTAGACACCTACGAGCAGTACTTC. Translation gives CASSLDTYEQYF.

As to this clone: The sample has other DNA sequences that encode this CDR3 too. This chain links TRBV18 with TRBJ2-1, with TRBD2 as a possible D gene (5 bases). Trimming took off 3 bases at V and 4 bases at J, with 10 bases between the two ends. The CDR3 has 14 residues. The germline CDR1 and CDR2 sequences are KGHSH and LQKENI. Here the CDR3 reads CASSPLDSYNEQFF. Written as DNA, the CDR3 is TGTGCCAGCTCACCTCTGGACTCATACAATGAGCAGTTCTTC. The full variable domain, in which reference TRBV18 and TRBJ2-1 provide the parts outside the CDR3, is NAGVMQNPRHLVRRRGQEARLRCSPMKGHSHVYWYRQLPEEGLKFMVYLQKENIIDESGMPKERFSAEFPKEGPSILRIQQVVRGDSAAYFCASSPLDSYNEQFFGPGTRLTVL.

As concerns this clone: Other DNA sequences in the sample encode the same CDR3. The chain is built from TRBV29-1 and TRBJ1-1; possibly TRBD1 for D (5 bases). This CDR3 has 11 residues. CDR1 is SQVTM and CDR2 is ANQGSEA in the germline V gene. The V end lost 2 bases, the J end lost 6 bases, and 7 bases lay between the germline ends. In DNA, the CDR3 is TGCAGCGTTGAACGAGGGGCTGAAGCTTTCTTT. Translated: CSVERGAEAFF. Drawing the rest from reference TRBV29-1 and TRBJ1-1, the complete variable domain is SAVISQKPSRDICQRGTSLTIQCQVDSQVTMMFWYRQQPGQSLTLIATANQGSEATYESGFVIDKFPISRPNLTFSTLTVSNMSPEDSSIYLCSVERGAEAFFGQGTRLTVV.

This chain uses TRBV25-1 with TRBJ1-1; D is unresolved. This CDR3 is built from 12 residues. CDR1 MGHDK and CDR2 SYGVNS come from the germline V gene. V lost 2 bases, J lost 8 bases, and 9 bases lay in between. The DNA for the CDR3 is TGTGCCAGCAGTGAACTTCTTGGGGAAGCTTTCTTT. Encoded protein: CASSELLGEAFF.

This chain uses TRBV10-3 with TRBJ1-5; TRBD1 matches 9 bases. J gave up 8 bases and V 5 bases, and 4 bases lay outside the gene matches. Germline V gives CDR1 ENHRY, CDR2 SYGVKD. This CDR3 is built from 13 residues. This CDR3 is CAISPGTGKPQHF. CDR3 sequence (DNA): TGTGCCATCAGTCCCGGGACAGGGAAGCCCCAGCATTTT.

The chain couples TRBV19 to TRBJ1-2, with 9 bases identical to TRBD1. CDR3 length equals 13 residues. Trimming at V came to 7 bases and at J to 8 bases, leaving 8 bases not matched to a gene. Per the germline V gene, CDR1 is LNHDA and CDR2 is SQIVND (reference sequence). CDR3 nucleotides: TGTGCCAGTAAGGCACAGGGGGCGCGCGGCTACACCTTC. Translated, it gives CASKAQGARGYTF.

This chain uses TRBV21-1 with TRBJ2-7. TRBV21-1 is listed as a pseudogene. The CDR3 sequence is 14 residues long. The CDR3 bases are TGTGCCAGCAGCAAAGGTCCGGCCTCCTACGAGCAGTACTTC. It translates to CASSKGPASYEQYF.

The chain recombines TRBV5-5 with TRBJ2-7; 9 bases are a match to TRBD2. Trimming cost V 0 bases and J 5 bases; bases outside gene matches: 9. This CDR3 region has 16 residues. Germline-derived CDR1 and CDR2 are SGHKS and YYEKEE (reference sequence). For the CDR3, the DNA is TGTGCCAGCAGCTTGGCGGGGGCTAGCGGGATCGACGAGCAGTACTTC. Residues: CASSLAGASGIDEQYF.

This rearrangement joins TRBV6-1 to TRBJ1-5; the match to TRBD1 covers 8 bases. CDR1 is MNHNS and CDR2 is SASEGT in the germline V gene. Losses at the gene ends were 6 bases for V and 3 bases for J; bases not matched to a gene: 4. The CDR3 sequence is 14 residues long. The chain's CDR3 is CASRTGVNNQPQHF. The CDR3, as DNA: TGTGCCAGCAGGACAGGGGTCAACAATCAGCCCCAGCATTTT.

This clone was seen a few times. This chain connects TRBV19 to TRBJ1-2; D uncertain. The CDR3 has 12 amino acids. Deletions cut 7 bases from V and 1 base from J, with 7 bases between. Germline values: CDR1 LNHDA, CDR2 SQIVND (reference sequence). CDR3 residues: CASTGGNYGYTF. The CDR3 DNA sequence: TGTGCCAGTACGGGCGGTAACTATGGCTACACCTTC.

The chain carries TRBV7-2 and TRBJ2-7; D possibly corresponds to TRBD1 (7 bases). V lost 1 base and J lost 4, with 17 bases in between. Per germline, CDR1 SGHTA and CDR2 FQGNSA. CDR3 size: 16 residues. The CDR3 bases are TGTGCCAGCAGCTTAGTTGGAGGGGGCAGCTTTTACGAGCAGTACTTC. Its translation is CASSLVGGGSFYEQYF. The full variable domain, completed using reference TRBV7-2 and TRBJ2-7, is GAGVSQSPSNKVTEKGKDVELRCDPISGHTALYWYRQSLGQGLEFLIYFQGNSAPDKSGLPSDRFSAERTGGSVSTLTIQRTQQEDSAVYLCASSLVGGGSFYEQYFGPGTRLTVT.